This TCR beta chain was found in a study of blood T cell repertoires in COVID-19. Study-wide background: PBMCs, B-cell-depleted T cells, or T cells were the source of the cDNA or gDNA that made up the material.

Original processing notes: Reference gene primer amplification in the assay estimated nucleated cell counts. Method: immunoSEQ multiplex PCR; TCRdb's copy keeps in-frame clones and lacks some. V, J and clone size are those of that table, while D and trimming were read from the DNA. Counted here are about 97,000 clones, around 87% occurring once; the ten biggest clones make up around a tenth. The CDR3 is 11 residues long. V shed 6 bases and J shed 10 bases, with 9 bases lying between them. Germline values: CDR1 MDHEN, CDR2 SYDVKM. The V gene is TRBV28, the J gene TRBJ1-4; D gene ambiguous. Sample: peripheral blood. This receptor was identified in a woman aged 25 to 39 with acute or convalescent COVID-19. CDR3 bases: TGTGCCAGCAGCGAAACAGTAAAACTGTTTTTT. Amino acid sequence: CASSETVKLFF.